The 15 T cell receptor beta chains listed next were all sequenced from one sample in a study of blood T cell repertoires in COVID-19. Libraries were prepared by immunoSEQ multiplex PCR; TCRdb keeps only in-frame clonotypes and omits some of them. The top ten clones hold about 1.1% of a sample with some 390,000 clones, 85% to 90% of them seen once. Input material: PBMCs or T cells enriched from blood (not recorded which). The receptors come from a man aged 30-40 years who had recovered from COVID-19.

This sequence joins TRBV5-1 and TRBJ1-3; unclear D gene. Germline CDR1 SGHRS, CDR2 YFSETQ. The CDR3 extends over 17 amino acids. The V end lost 1 base, the J end lost 0 bases, and 14 bases lay between the germline ends. The CDR3 loop is CASSLWKETGSGNTIYF. The CDR3 DNA reads as TGCGCCAGCAGCTTGTGGAAGGAGACCGGCTCTGGAAACACCATATATTTT. The variable domain in full, with the rest retrieved from reference TRBV5-1 and TRBJ1-3, is KAGVTQTPRYLIKTRGQQVTLSCSPISGHRSVSWYQQTPGQGLQFLFEYFSETQRNKGNFPGRFSGRQFSNSRSEMNVSTLELGDSALYLCASSLWKETGSGNTIYFGEGSWLTVV.

In this sample, this clone turned up once. The chain uses TRBV10-3 and TRBJ2-2, with 8 bases aligning to TRBD1. Germline CDR1 reads ENHRY; CDR2 reads SYGVKD. CDR3 length equals 16 residues. V was pared by 6 bases and J by 2 bases, with 8 bases of the junction left unmatched. CDR3 amino acids: CAISSGQGANTGELFF. DNA of the CDR3: TGTGCCATCAGCTCTGGACAGGGAGCTAACACCGGGGAGCTGTTTTTT.

This clone appeared a few times. This chain joins TRBV6-5 and TRBJ2-6; TRBD1 aligns across 9 bases. The CDR3 runs to 15 residues. Germline trimming cut 6 bases from V and 4 bases from J; bases unmatched to any gene: 4. CDR1 MNHEY and CDR2 SVGAGI come from the germline V gene. The CDR3 nucleotides are TGTGCCAGCAGCCGCGGGACAGGGGGGGCCAACGTCCTGACTTTC. Translated, it gives CASSRGTGGANVLTF.

CDR3 protein: CASSSTSASGGEQYF. The DNA of the CDR3 is TGTGCCAGTAGTTCCACTAGCGCCTCCGGAGGAGAGCAGTACTTC. The chain employs TRBV19 and TRBJ2-7; 7 bases align to TRBD2. The length of the CDR3 is 15 residues. Germline lookup yields CDR1 LNHDA and CDR2 SQIVND (reference sequence). Unmatched junction bases numbered 14, after V lost 5 bases and J lost 7 bases.

The chain recombines TRBV2 with TRBJ1-4; tentatively, D is TRBD1 (5 bases). The V gene lost 9 bases and the J gene lost 3 bases, with 11 bases spanning the gap. The CDR3 is 13 residues long. Germline V gene sequence: CDR1 SNHLY, CDR2 FYNNEI. CDR3 sequence (DNA): TGTGCCAGTCAGACAGTCTCTAATGAAAAACTGTTTTTT. Translated: CASQTVSNEKLFF.

The rearrangement uses TRBV6-5 and TRBJ2-7, with D possibly matching TRBD1 (5 bases). CDR1 and CDR2 from the germline V gene are MNHEY and SVGAGI. The V end lost 5 bases, the J end lost 2 bases, and 7 bases lay between the germline ends. The CDR3 is 12 residues long. DNA for the CDR3: TGTGCCAGCAGTCCAGGGACCTACGAGCAGTACTTC. Protein: CASSPGTYEQYF.

The rearrangement links TRBV10-3 to TRBJ2-6, with D maybe TRBD2 (5 bases). The CDR3 consists of 17 residues. The V end was cut by 2 bases, the J end by 4 bases, with 15 bases between. CDR1 is ENHRY, CDR2 SYGVKD, per germline. DNA for the CDR3: TGTGCCATCAGTGAGGACTACGGGGAGTCCGGGGCCAACGTCCTGACTTTC. This codes for CAISEDYGESGANVLTF.

The chain employs TRBV5-1 and TRBJ1-2, with TRBD1 identical over 7 bases. The CDR3 has 14 amino acids. Trimming at V came to 0 bases and at J to 6 bases, leaving 5 bases not matched to a gene. Germline values: CDR1 SGHRS, CDR2 YFSETQ. The CDR3 nucleotides read TGCGCCAGCAGCTTGGCCAGGGGGGAAGATGGCTACACCTTC. It yields the protein CASSLARGEDGYTF.

As concerns this clone: As the CDR3 is not closed by the conserved phenylalanine or tryptophan, this likely results from a read error. Because the CDR3's place on the DNA is in doubt, the DNA is left out and the CDR3 is given as listed by TCRdb. V gene TRBV5-6 combines with J gene TRBJ1-2; TRBD1 reflects the table's D call only, with no check against the DNA. Germline V CDR1 and CDR2: SGHDT, YYEEEE. The CDR3 adds up to 11 amino acids, both ends counted. The chain's CDR3 is CASSLGRTATL.

The chain carries TRBV5-1 and TRBJ2-2; the D gene is possibly TRBD1 (5 bases). Trimming stripped 9 bases from V and 6 bases from J, with 12 bases between. Germline assignment: CDR1 SGHRS and CDR2 YFSETQ. The CDR3 consists of 12 residues. CDR3 nucleotides: TGCGCCACAGGGCCGGTTCCCGGGGAGCTGTTTTTT. Its protein is CATGPVPGELFF. Full variable domain (remainder filled in from reference TRBV5-1 and TRBJ2-2): KAGVTQTPRYLIKTRGQQVTLSCSPISGHRSVSWYQQTPGQGLQFLFEYFSETQRNKGNFPGRFSGRQFSNSRSEMNVSTLELGDSALYLCATGPVPGELFFGEGSRLTVL.

V gene TRBV7-2 combines with J gene TRBJ2-7; 8 bases align to TRBD1. Germline lookup yields CDR1 SGHTA and CDR2 FQGNSA. This CDR3 is built from 17 residues. The V gene end was trimmed by 2 bases and the J gene end by 6 bases; junction bases not matched to a gene: 15. In DNA, the CDR3 is TGTGCCAGCAGCTTACTCTCTTCGACAGGGGAACGGGGCGAGCAGTACTTC. This gives the protein CASSLLSSTGERGEQYF.

The J gene is TRBJ2-7, the V gene TRBV28; D is perhaps TRBD2 (5 bases). The CDR3 has 14 amino acids. CDR1 and CDR2 from the germline V gene are MDHEN and SYDVKM. V was pared by 4 bases and J by 7 bases, with 17 bases between. CDR3: CASSSHQDWEEQYF. The CDR3 coding sequence is TGTGCCAGCAGTTCCCATCAGGACTGGGAGGAGCAGTACTTC.

The V and J genes are TRBV5-1 and TRBJ2-5, with D perhaps TRBD1 (6 bases). The CDR3 has 15 amino acids. Germline V gene sequence: CDR1 SGHRS, CDR2 YFSETQ. Trimming left V 2 bases short and J 5 bases short, with 16 bases between. The DNA of the CDR3 is TGCGCCAGCAGCTTTGGGCAGGGGCATTCGGAGACCCAGTACTTC. It codes for CASSFGQGHSETQYF.

The rearrangement joins TRBV19 to TRBJ2-1, with D tentatively TRBD2 (5 bases). Germline lookup yields CDR1 LNHDA and CDR2 SQIVND (reference sequence). This CDR3 has 17 residues. V was pared by 4 bases and J by 0 bases, with 16 bases between. This CDR3 is CASSTITITSSYNEQFF. In DNA, the CDR3 is TGTGCCAGTAGTACCATAACCATTACTAGCTCCTACAATGAGCAGTTCTTC.

The chain joins TRBV6-5 to TRBJ1-6; D gene ambiguous. CDR3 length: 15 amino acids. Trimming cost V 2 bases and J 8 bases, with 13 bases left between them. Germline V gives CDR1 MNHEY, CDR2 SVGAGI. The CDR3 loop reads CASSYARIGDSPLHF. The CDR3 DNA reads TGTGCCAGCAGTTACGCCAGGATTGGTGATTCACCCCTCCACTTT.